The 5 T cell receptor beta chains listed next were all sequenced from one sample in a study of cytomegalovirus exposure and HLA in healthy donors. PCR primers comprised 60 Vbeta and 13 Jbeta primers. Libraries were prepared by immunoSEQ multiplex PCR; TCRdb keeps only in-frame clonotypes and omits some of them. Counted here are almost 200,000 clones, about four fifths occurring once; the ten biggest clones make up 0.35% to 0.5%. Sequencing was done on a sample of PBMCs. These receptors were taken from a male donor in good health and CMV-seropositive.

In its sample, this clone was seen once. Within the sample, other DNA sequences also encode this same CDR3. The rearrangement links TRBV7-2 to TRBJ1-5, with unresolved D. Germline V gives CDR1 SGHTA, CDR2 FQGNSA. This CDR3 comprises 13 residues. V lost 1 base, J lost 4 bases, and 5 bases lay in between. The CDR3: CASSLGLNQPQHF. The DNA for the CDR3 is TGTGCCAGCAGCTTAGGGCTTAATCAGCCCCAGCATTTT.

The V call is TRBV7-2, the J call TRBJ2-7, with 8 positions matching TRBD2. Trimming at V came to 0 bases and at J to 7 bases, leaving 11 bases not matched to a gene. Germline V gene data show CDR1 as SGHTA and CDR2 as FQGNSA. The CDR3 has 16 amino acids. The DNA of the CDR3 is TGTGCCAGCAGCTTAGCCGGGACTAGTGTCTTTAAAGAGCAGTACTTC. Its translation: CASSLAGTSVFKEQYF.

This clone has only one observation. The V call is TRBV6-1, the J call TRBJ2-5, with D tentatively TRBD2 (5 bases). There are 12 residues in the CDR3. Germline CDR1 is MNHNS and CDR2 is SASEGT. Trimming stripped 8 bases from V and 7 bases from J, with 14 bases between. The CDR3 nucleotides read TGTGCCAGCGTGGCTAGCCGGACGACCCAGTACTTC. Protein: CASVASRTTQYF.

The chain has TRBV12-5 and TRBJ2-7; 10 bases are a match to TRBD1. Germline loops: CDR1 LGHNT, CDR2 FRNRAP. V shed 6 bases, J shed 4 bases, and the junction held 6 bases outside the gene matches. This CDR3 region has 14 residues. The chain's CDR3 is CASGTGTGVYEQYF. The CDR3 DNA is TGTGCTAGTGGAACCGGGACAGGGGTTTACGAGCAGTACTTC.

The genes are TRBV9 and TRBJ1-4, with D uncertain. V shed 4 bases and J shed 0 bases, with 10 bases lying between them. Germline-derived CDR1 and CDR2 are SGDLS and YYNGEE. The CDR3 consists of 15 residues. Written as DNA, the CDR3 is TGTGCCAGCAGCCCTACTCCTGCAACTAATGAAAAACTGTTTTTT. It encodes CASSPTPATNEKLFF.